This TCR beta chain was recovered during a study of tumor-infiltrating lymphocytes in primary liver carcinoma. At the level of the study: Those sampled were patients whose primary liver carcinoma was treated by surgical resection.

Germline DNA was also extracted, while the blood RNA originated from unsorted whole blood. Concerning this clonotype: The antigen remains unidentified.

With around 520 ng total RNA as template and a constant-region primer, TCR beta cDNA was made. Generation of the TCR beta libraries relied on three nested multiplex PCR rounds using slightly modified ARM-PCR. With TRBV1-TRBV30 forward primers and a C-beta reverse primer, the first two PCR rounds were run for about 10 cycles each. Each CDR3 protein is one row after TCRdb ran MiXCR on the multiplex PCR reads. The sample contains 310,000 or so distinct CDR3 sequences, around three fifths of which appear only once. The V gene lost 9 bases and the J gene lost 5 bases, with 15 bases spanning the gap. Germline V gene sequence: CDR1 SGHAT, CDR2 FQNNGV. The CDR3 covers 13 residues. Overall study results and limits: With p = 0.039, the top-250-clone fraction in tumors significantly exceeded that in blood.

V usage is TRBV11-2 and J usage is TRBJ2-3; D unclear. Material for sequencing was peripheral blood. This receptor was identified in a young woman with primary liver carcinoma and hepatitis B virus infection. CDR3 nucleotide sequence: TGTGCCAGTACCTTAGAGCCCCAAGATACGCAGTATTTT. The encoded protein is CASTLEPQDTQYF. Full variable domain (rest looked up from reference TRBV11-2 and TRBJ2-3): EAGVAQSPRYKIIEKRQSVAFWCNPISGHATLYWYQQILGQGPKLLIQFQNNGVVDDSQLPKDRFSAERLKGVDSTLKIQPAKLEDSAVYLCASTLEPQDTQYFGPGTRLTVL.